The 10 T cell receptor beta chains presented below share a single source sample, sequenced in a study of Ad26.COV2.S vaccination and SARS-CoV-2 variants (dated by TCRdb to about 2021). Library preparation was by the immunoSEQ multiplex PCR assay. TCRdb took over this immuneACCESS table, retaining in-frame rearrangements with V and J assigned. Such tables are incomplete; in checked studies, under half of the missing clones stem from an unresolved V gene, and the remainder is unexplained. For this sample there are a few hundred thousand clones; 92% appear just once. The ten top clones hold approximately 1.7% of the sample. The treatment or condition label of this sample denotes: over 15 received Ad26.COV2.S at low or high dose, single or two shots; a few received placebo; per-sample allocation not given. For vaccine and placebo recipients, repertoires were sequenced using samples collected on day 63 after the first injection.

This specimen consisted of peripheral blood, obtained in a trial of Ad26.COV2.S vaccine versus placebo. Receptors were obtained from a person aged 18-65 years who received the Ad26.COV2.S COVID-19 vaccine or a placebo.

Details on this clone: This sample includes further DNA sequences coding for the same CDR3. V and J are TRBV18 and TRBJ1-5; 11 nucleotides agree with TRBD1. Germline CDR1 and CDR2: KGHSH and LQKENI. Trimming cost V 4 bases and J 5 bases; bases outside gene matches: 1. The CDR3 contains 14 residues. CDR3 in DNA: TGTGCCAGCTCACGGGGACAGGGGGATCAGCCCCAGCATTTT. Encoded protein: CASSRGQGDQPQHF.

This clone was observed once. The gene calls are TRBV5-6 and TRBJ2-7; 7 bases agree with TRBD1. The CDR3 length is 15 residues. The junction had 8 bases not matched to a gene; V was cut back by 4 bases and J by 1 base. Per the germline V gene, CDR1 is SGHDT and CDR2 is YYEEEE. This chain's CDR3 is CASSRRQGVSYEQYF. CDR3 in DNA: TGTGCCAGCAGCCGCCGACAGGGTGTTTCCTACGAGCAGTACTTC.

This clone was recorded a few times. The J gene is TRBJ1-2, the V gene TRBV19; D uncertain. CDR3 size: 13 residues. V was trimmed by 6 bases and J by 2 bases, leaving 10 bases between them. CDR1 is LNHDA and CDR2 is SQIVND in the germline V gene (reference sequence). The CDR3 reads CASRLDGNYGYTF. The DNA of the CDR3 is TGTGCCAGTAGGTTAGACGGGAACTATGGCTACACCTTC. The full variable domain, in which reference TRBV19 and TRBJ1-2 provide the parts outside the CDR3, is DGGITQSPKYLFRKEGQNVTLSCEQNLNHDAMYWYRQDPGQGLRLIYYSQIVNDFQKGDIAEGYSVSREKKESFPLTVTSAQKNPTAFYLCASRLDGNYGYTFGSGTRLTVV.

This clone was counted only a few times. The same CDR3 can be traced to other DNA sequences in this sample. The chain joins TRBV3-1 (or the pseudogene TRBV3-2) to TRBJ1-5; TRBD1 is a possible D gene (5 bases). Deletions cut 1 base from V and 7 bases from J, with 5 bases between. CDR3 length: 12 amino acids. CDR1 and CDR2 from the germline V gene are LGHDT and YNNKEL (reference sequence). DNA for the CDR3: TGTGCCAGCAGCCAAGGGGGGCAGCCCCAGCATTTT. Its protein is CASSQGGQPQHF.

This clone was seen a handful of times. This chain joins TRBV6-2 or TRBV6-3 and TRBJ1-6, with D uncertain. Between the trimmed V and J ends, which lost 2 bases and 5 bases, there was a span of 7 bases. The CDR3 sequence is 14 residues long. Germline V gene data show CDR1 as MNHEY and CDR2 as SVGEGT. As DNA, the CDR3 is TGTGCCAGCAGTTACGACGGTAATAATTCACCCCTCCACTTT. Amino acids: CASSYDGNNSPLHF.

This chain joins TRBV18 and TRBJ2-7; possibly TRBD1 for D (6 bases). The CDR3 has 14 residues. Germline V lookup: CDR1 KGHSH, CDR2 LQKENI. Trimming shortened V by 4 bases and J by 2 bases, and 12 bases separated the two germline ends. CDR3 coding DNA: TGTGCCAGCTCACAAAGACAGGTTCCCTACGAGCAGTACTTC. Amino acid sequence: CASSQRQVPYEQYF.

The chain carries TRBV12-1 and TRBJ1-5. TRBV12-1 is deemed a pseudogene. This CDR3 has 14 residues. The CDR3 loop is CASMAKISNQPQHF. The CDR3 DNA sequence: TGTGCCAGCATGGCGAAGATTAGCAATCAGCCCCAGCATTTT.

The CDR3 reads CASSLGQGELFF. For the CDR3, the DNA is TGTGCCAGCAGCTTGGGACAGGGGGAGCTGTTTTTT. The J gene is TRBJ2-2, the V gene TRBV5-4, with D possibly being TRBD1 (5 bases). This CDR3 comprises 12 residues. Germline V CDR1 and CDR2: SGHNT, YYREEE (reference sequence). Trimming cost V 0 bases and J 8 bases, with 5 bases left between them.

The chain has TRBV18 and TRBJ2-1; no firm D call. Looked up from germline, CDR1 is KGHSH and CDR2 is LQKENI. The CDR3 loop spans 14 amino acids. V lost 6 bases, J lost 7 bases, and 16 bases lay in between. In DNA form, the CDR3 reads TGTGCCAGCTCTCCGGGCCGCCAGTCGAATGAGCAGTTCTTC. Its translation: CASSPGRQSNEQFF.

The rearrangement uses TRBV5-6 and TRBJ2-5, with no clear D. CDR3 length: 16 residues. Germline values: CDR1 SGHDT, CDR2 YYEEEE. V was clipped by 0 bases and J by 5 bases, with 17 bases between them. The CDR3 coding sequence is TGTGCCAGCAGCTTGGATAAGGGCAGAACCGTGGAGACCCAGTACTTC. Protein product: CASSLDKGRTVETQYF. The entire variable domain, with the rest obtained from reference TRBV5-6 and TRBJ2-5, is as follows: DAGVTQSPTHLIKTRGQQVTLRCSPKSGHDTVSWYQQALGQGPQFIFQYYEEEERQRGNFPDRFSGHQFPNYSSELNVNALLLGDSALYLCASSLDKGRTVETQYFGPGTRLLVL.